Presented here are 32 T cell receptor beta chains from one specimen sequenced in a study of blood T cell repertoires in COVID-19. Sequencing used immunoSEQ multiplex PCR; TCRdb keeps in-frame clones, though not all of them. The sample records about 190,000 clones, about 88% being singletons. The material sequenced was peripheral blood. The receptors stem from a human donor in a cohort sampled during active COVID-19.

V is TRBV5-5 and J is TRBJ2-7; TRBD2 might be the D (6 bases). V was cut by 4 bases and J by 4 bases, with 12 bases left in between. This CDR3 spans 13 amino acids. Germline V gene data show CDR1 as SGHKS and CDR2 as YYEKEE (reference sequence). CDR3 loop: CASSPGLAYEQYF. Here the CDR3 DNA reads TGTGCCAGCAGCCCGGGACTCGCGTACGAGCAGTACTTC.

The chain uses TRBV7-8 and TRBJ2-5; a possible D gene is TRBD1 (6 bases). CDR1 and CDR2 from the germline V gene are SGHVS and FQNEAQ. The CDR3 is made up of 16 amino acids. The germline V and J ends were trimmed by 1 base and 4 bases, with 16 bases remaining between them. In DNA, the CDR3 is TGTGCCAGCAGCTTAGATCGTCCCAGGGGCCGAGAGACCCAGTACTTC. Its translation is CASSLDRPRGRETQYF. Full variable domain (remainder filled in from reference TRBV7-8 and TRBJ2-5): GAGVSQSPRYKVAKRGQDVALRCDPISGHVSLFWYQQALGQGPEFLTYFQNEAQLDKSGLPSDRFFAERPEGSVSTLKIQRTQQEDSAVYLCASSLDRPRGRETQYFGPGTRLLVL.

The chain joins TRBV20-1 to TRBJ2-7; D possibly corresponds to TRBD2 (5 bases). The CDR3 covers 13 residues. Trimming took off 3 bases at V and 2 bases at J, with 11 bases between the two ends. The germline gives CDR1 DFQATT, CDR2 SNEGSKA (reference sequence). CDR3 coding DNA: TGCAGTGCTAGTTCGAGCGGTACCTACGAGCAGTACTTC. It is translated as CSASSSGTYEQYF.

V is TRBV6-2 or TRBV6-3 and J is TRBJ1-2, with no clear D. V was clipped by 5 bases and J by 0 bases, with 10 bases between them. The germline V gene has CDR1 MNHEY and CDR2 SVGEGT. This CDR3 contains 14 residues. The CDR3 region is CASSAPGANYGYTF. The CDR3 DNA reads as TGTGCCAGCAGTGCCCCCGGGGCTAACTATGGCTACACCTTC.

This chain uses TRBV29-1 with TRBJ2-1; 9 nucleotides align to TRBD1. V lost 7 bases and J lost 2; bases outside the gene matches: 9. The CDR3 consists of 15 residues. Germline-derived CDR1 and CDR2 are SQVTM and ANQGSEA. Here the CDR3 reads CSADRTGATYNEQFF. The DNA of the CDR3 is TGCAGCGCCGACCGGACAGGGGCCACCTACAATGAGCAGTTCTTC.

This chain links TRBV6-5 with TRBJ2-5; D might be TRBD2 (7 bases). The CDR3 covers 13 residues. The germline CDR1 and CDR2 sequences are MNHEY and SVGAGI. Trimming removed 2 bases from V and 5 bases from J, with 9 bases in between. CDR3 sequence reads: CASSYRGAETQYF. Here the CDR3 DNA reads TGTGCCAGCAGTTACCGGGGGGCGGAGACCCAGTACTTC.

V and J are TRBV5-1 and TRBJ2-3; the match to TRBD2 covers 8 bases. Trimming cost V 4 bases and J 0 bases; bases outside gene matches: 13. The CDR3 has 18 residues. Germline V gives CDR1 SGHRS, CDR2 YFSETQ. In DNA form, the CDR3 reads TGCGCCAGCAGCACCGGACTAGCTTTAAGCGGAAGCACAGATACGCAGTATTTT. Translating it yields CASSTGLALSGSTDTQYF.

The rearrangement uses TRBV6-6 and TRBJ1-1; D possibly corresponds to TRBD1 (5 bases). The CDR3 sequence is 13 residues long. From germline, CDR1 is MNHNY and CDR2 SVGAGI (reference sequence). The germline V and J ends were trimmed by 6 bases and 6 bases, with 14 bases remaining between them. This CDR3 is CASRSGGGPEAFF. DNA for the CDR3: TGTGCCAGCAGGTCCGGGGGGGGACCTGAAGCTTTCTTT.

This chain links TRBV11-2 with TRBJ2-5; 13 bases map to TRBD2. V trimming: 7 bases; J trimming: 3 bases; junction bases outside the gene matches: 5. The CDR3 has 15 amino acids. Germline V CDR1 and CDR2: SGHAT, FQNNGV. The CDR3 spells CASTHGLAGEETQYF. In DNA form, the CDR3 reads TGTGCCAGCACCCATGGACTAGCGGGAGAAGAGACCCAGTACTTC. The variable domain in full, completed from reference TRBV11-2 and TRBJ2-5, reads EAGVAQSPRYKIIEKRQSVAFWCNPISGHATLYWYQQILGQGPKLLIQFQNNGVVDDSQLPKDRFSAERLKGVDSTLKIQPAKLEDSAVYLCASTHGLAGEETQYFGPGTRLLVL.

CDR3 in DNA: TGTGCCAGCAGTTCCCGGGACAGGGAAGAGACCCAGTACTTC. Translation gives CASSSRDREETQYF. The chain links TRBV27 to TRBJ2-5, with 9 bases matching TRBD1. CDR1 is MNHEY, CDR2 SMNVEV, per germline (reference sequence). The V gene end was trimmed by 4 bases and the J gene end by 3 bases; junction bases not matched to a gene: 3. The CDR3 covers 14 residues.

The chain links TRBV5-1 to TRBJ1-4; no clear D. CDR3 length: 14 amino acids. Trimming shortened V by 4 bases and J by 7 bases, and 14 bases separated the two germline ends. In germline, CDR1 is SGHRS, CDR2 YFSETQ. CDR3 sequence: CASSPPGSGEKLFF. CDR3 in DNA: TGCGCCAGCAGCCCCCCGGGATCGGGTGAAAAACTGTTTTTT.

V usage is TRBV6-7 and J usage is TRBJ2-7; the D gene is possibly TRBD2 (6 bases). TRBV6-7 is flagged as an ORF with uncertain function. The CDR3 spans 12 residues. Between the trimmed V and J ends, which lost 6 bases and 2 bases, there was a span of 8 bases. The CDR3 sequence: CASRRGTYEQYF. In DNA, the CDR3 is TGTGCCAGCAGGCGGGGCACCTACGAGCAGTACTTC.

The chain uses TRBV5-4 and TRBJ1-1, with 7 bases identical to TRBD1. CDR1 is SGHNT and CDR2 is YYREEE in the germline V gene (reference sequence). Losses at the gene ends were 0 bases for V and 6 bases for J; bases not matched to a gene: 8. The CDR3 totals 15 residues. The CDR3 nucleotides are TGTGCCAGCAGCTTGGGCCAGGGGGTAGGTCCTGAAGCTTTCTTT. Encoded protein: CASSLGQGVGPEAFF. Full variable domain (missing parts from reference TRBV5-4 and TRBJ1-1): ETGVTQSPTHLIKTRGQQVTLRCSSQSGHNTVSWYQQALGQGPQFIFQYYREEENGRGNFPPRFSGLQFPNYSSELNVNALELDDSALYLCASSLGQGVGPEAFFGQGTRLTVV.

The chain has TRBV24-1 and TRBJ2-5; TRBD2 matches 8 bases. The germline CDR1 and CDR2 sequences are KGHDR and SFDVKD. V trimming: 5 bases; J trimming: 5 bases; junction bases outside the gene matches: 3. This CDR3 region has 13 residues. CDR3 amino acids: CATSGGGRETQYF. CDR3 bases: TGTGCCACCAGTGGAGGCGGGAGGGAGACCCAGTACTTC.

Only a few counts were recorded for this clone. The chain employs TRBV19 and TRBJ2-7; 7 bases match TRBD2. Trimming at V came to 2 bases and at J to 5 bases, leaving 9 bases not matched to a gene. CDR3 length: 15 amino acids. Germline CDR1 and CDR2: LNHDA and SQIVND (reference sequence). CDR3 residues: CASSILGGSSDEQYF. Here the CDR3 DNA reads TGTGCCAGTAGTATACTGGGCGGGAGTAGCGACGAGCAGTACTTC.

This chain connects TRBV6-5 to TRBJ2-5, with D possibly TRBD1 on 6 matching bases. CDR3 length: 16 residues. The germline CDR1 and CDR2 sequences are MNHEY and SVGAGI. V lost 4 bases to trimming and J lost 2 bases, with 17 bases between them. The CDR3 is CASSSYYRDKQETQYF. The CDR3 coding sequence is TGTGCCAGCAGTTCCTACTACCGGGACAAACAAGAGACCCAGTACTTC.

The chain employs TRBV19 and TRBJ1-1; 7 nucleotides line up with TRBD1. Per germline, CDR1 LNHDA and CDR2 SQIVND (reference sequence). The CDR3 contains 14 residues. Trimming took 6 bases from V and 1 from J; bases not matched to a gene: 5. The CDR3 is CASSYRGGNTEAFF. Here the CDR3 DNA reads TGTGCCAGTAGCTACAGGGGAGGGAACACTGAAGCTTTCTTT. Variable domain in full (rest from reference TRBV19 and TRBJ1-1): DGGITQSPKYLFRKEGQNVTLSCEQNLNHDAMYWYRQDPGQGLRLIYYSQIVNDFQKGDIAEGYSVSREKKESFPLTVTSAQKNPTAFYLCASSYRGGNTEAFFGQGTRLTVV.

The J gene is TRBJ2-7, the V gene TRBV7-9; D may be TRBD1 (5 bases). Trimming stripped 4 bases from V and 6 bases from J, with 16 bases between. This CDR3 comprises 14 residues. Germline lookup yields CDR1 SEHNR and CDR2 FQNEAQ (reference sequence). The CDR3 coding sequence is TGTGCCAGCAGCTCCGGACATCCCCGGGTCGAGCAGTACTTC. Translating it yields CASSSGHPRVEQYF.

This chain uses TRBV10-3 with TRBJ2-5; tentative D call: TRBD1 (6 bases). Trimming stripped 4 bases from V and 2 bases from J, with 11 bases between. The CDR3 totals 14 residues. CDR1 and CDR2 (germline): ENHRY, SYGVKD. CDR3 sequence reads: CAISGQGPQETQYF. The CDR3 region has the DNA TGTGCCATCAGTGGTCAGGGGCCACAAGAGACCCAGTACTTC.

The chain uses TRBV5-5 and TRBJ1-5, with D perhaps TRBD1 (6 bases). This CDR3 has 15 residues. CDR1 is SGHKS and CDR2 is YYEKEE in the germline V gene (reference sequence). Deletions cut 4 bases from V and 6 bases from J, with 17 bases between. The DNA for the CDR3 is TGTGCCAGCAGCCCAGGGGTGCTGCCGGCTCAGCCCCAGCATTTT. Translated, it gives CASSPGVLPAQPQHF.

This clone was counted once. The rearrangement joins TRBV5-6 to TRBJ2-5; D gene unclear. There are 12 residues in the CDR3. The V end was cut by 2 bases, the J end by 5 bases, with 7 bases between. Germline lookup yields CDR1 SGHDT and CDR2 YYEEEE. DNA for the CDR3: TGTGCCAGCAGCTTTCCCCAGGAGACCCAGTACTTC. The encoded protein is CASSFPQETQYF.

This clone was counted a single time. The chain employs TRBV3-1 (or the pseudogene TRBV3-2) and TRBJ1-1, with D possibly being TRBD1 (6 bases). Germline V gene lookup returns CDR1 LGHDT and CDR2 YNNKEL (reference sequence). V lost 6 bases to trimming and J lost 0 bases, with 8 bases between them. This CDR3 comprises 13 residues. CDR3 in amino acids: CASSQGMNTEAFF. Written as DNA, the CDR3 is TGTGCCAGCAGTCAGGGGATGAACACTGAAGCTTTCTTT.

This clone was detected a few times. The J gene is TRBJ2-7, the V gene TRBV11-2; the match to TRBD1 covers 8 bases. V gave up 4 bases and J gave up 7 bases; unmatched junction bases: 9. Per germline, CDR1 SGHAT and CDR2 FQNNGV. This CDR3 is 14 amino acids long. The CDR3 is CASSSRTGTMEQYF. The CDR3 DNA follows: TGTGCCAGCAGCTCCAGGACAGGGACAATGGAGCAGTACTTC. Looking up the rest from reference TRBV11-2 and TRBJ2-7 gives the full variable domain: EAGVAQSPRYKIIEKRQSVAFWCNPISGHATLYWYQQILGQGPKLLIQFQNNGVVDDSQLPKDRFSAERLKGVDSTLKIQPAKLEDSAVYLCASSSRTGTMEQYFGPGTRLTVT.

This clone was picked up one time. The rearrangement joins TRBV10-3 to TRBJ2-7; 8 nucleotides line up with TRBD2. The trim removed 6 bases at V and 1 base at J, leaving 11 bases unmatched. The CDR3 has 16 residues. CDR1 and CDR2 from the germline V gene are ENHRY and SYGVKD. The CDR3 region has the DNA TGTGCCATCAGCAGTCGGAATCGGGAGGGGTCCTACGAGCAGTACTTC. It translates to CAISSRNREGSYEQYF.

The V and J genes are TRBV9 and TRBJ2-5, with TRBD1 as a possible D gene (6 bases). The V end lost 4 bases, the J end lost 4 bases, and 14 bases lay between the germline ends. The CDR3 totals 14 residues. Germline assignment: CDR1 SGDLS and CDR2 YYNGEE. CDR3 region: CASSNGQPGETQYF. The DNA for the CDR3 is TGTGCCAGCAGCAATGGACAGCCCGGAGAGACCCAGTACTTC.

This clone was seen just once. V is TRBV7-8 and J is TRBJ2-5, with 7 bases lining up with TRBD1. This CDR3 is built from 14 residues. Germline V CDR1 and CDR2: SGHVS, FQNEAQ. Germline trimming cut 1 base from V and 2 bases from J; bases unmatched to any gene: 1. DNA for the CDR3: TGTGCCAGCAGCTTAGACAGGGGACAAGAGACCCAGTACTTC. Translating gives CASSLDRGQETQYF. The whole variable domain, filled in from reference TRBV7-8 and TRBJ2-5, reads GAGVSQSPRYKVAKRGQDVALRCDPISGHVSLFWYQQALGQGPEFLTYFQNEAQLDKSGLPSDRFFAERPEGSVSTLKIQRTQQEDSAVYLCASSLDRGQETQYFGPGTRLLVL.

This chain uses TRBV11-2 with TRBJ2-7; D gene unclear. V was pared by 2 bases and J by 1 base, with 12 bases between. This CDR3 contains 15 residues. Per the germline V gene, CDR1 is SGHAT and CDR2 is FQNNGV. CDR3 nucleotide sequence: TGTGCCAGCAGCTTATTGACTCGCCAATCCTACGAGCAGTACTTC. Translation gives CASSLLTRQSYEQYF.

V is TRBV7-2 and J is TRBJ1-6; unclear D gene. The CDR3 has 13 amino acids. Trimming pared 1 base from V and 5 bases from J, leaving 3 bases between. Germline V gives CDR1 SGHTA, CDR2 FQGNSA. The CDR3 loop reads CASSLGHNSPLHF. The DNA of the CDR3 is TGTGCCAGCAGCTTAGGGCATAATTCACCCCTCCACTTT.

This chain joins TRBV19 and TRBJ2-1; a possible D gene is TRBD1 (6 bases). Germline CDR1 reads LNHDA; CDR2 reads SQIVND (reference sequence). The V gene lost 0 bases and the J gene lost 5 bases, with 23 bases spanning the gap. The CDR3 has 19 residues. The CDR3 spells CASSIDRPPRDKSNNEQFF. Here the CDR3 DNA reads TGTGCCAGTAGTATAGACCGCCCGCCACGGGACAAAAGTAACAATGAGCAGTTCTTC.

This clone has just a few counts. The chain uses TRBV11-2 and TRBJ1-1; 8 positions match TRBD1. The trim removed 0 bases at V and 4 bases at J, leaving 10 bases unmatched. The germline gives CDR1 SGHAT, CDR2 FQNNGV. This CDR3 contains 17 residues. CDR3 residues: CASSLDFQGASGTEAFF. In nucleotides, the CDR3 is TGTGCCAGCAGCTTAGACTTTCAGGGGGCCTCGGGCACTGAAGCTTTCTTT.

The chain links TRBV3-1 (or the pseudogene TRBV3-2) to TRBJ1-1; D not certain. The V and J ends lost 4 bases and 6 bases respectively, with 18 bases between them. The germline CDR1 and CDR2 sequences are LGHDT and YNNKEL (reference sequence). The CDR3 extends over 15 amino acids. In DNA, the CDR3 is TGTGCCAGCAGCCTACAGTTCGGCGGGATCGCTGAAGCTTTCTTT. It specifies CASSLQFGGIAEAFF.

The chain uses TRBV6-1 and TRBJ2-5, with 7 bases identical to TRBD1. The V and J ends lost 6 bases and 2 bases, in that order; junction bases with no gene match: 12. Germline V gene sequence: CDR1 MNHNS, CDR2 SASEGT. The CDR3 has 16 residues. For the CDR3, the DNA is TGTGCCAGCAGAGAAATCGAAGGGGGCATACAAGAGACCCAGTACTTC. This gives the protein CASREIEGGIQETQYF.